This TCR beta chain was sequenced in a study of T-cell reconstitution after alpha-beta-depleted transplantation in children. Preparation of the TCRbeta library was carried out with unique molecular identifiers. TCRdb ran MiXCR on the PCR reads and lists one entry per CDR3 protein. Of about 120,000 distinct CDR3 sequences detected, about a tenth appear once; the ten largest clones hold under 35%. In this sample, this clonotype turned up many times. Its antigen is not known. Study-wide results and caveats: Among T cells one year after transplant, newly produced cells accounted for most counts and diversity. Diversity of TCRbeta at day 60 was high in some patients, arising from surviving recipient T cells and thymic progenitors. Where alpha-beta T cells came from about two months after transplant was reportedly several hundred expanded graft clones.

This CDR3 comprises 14 residues. Germline CDR1 reads SGHRS; CDR2 reads YFSETQ. Trimming stripped 4 bases from V and 2 bases from J, with 11 bases between. This TCR was recovered from a boy aged 2-15 years with acute lymphoblastic leukemia, due to receive a stem cell transplant. The chain links TRBV5-1 to TRBJ2-3; D is undetermined. The starting material was PBMCs, obtained before TCRalphabeta/CD19-depleted stem cell transplant. CDR3: CASSPYRYTDTQYF. The CDR3 DNA sequence: TGCGCCAGCAGCCCGTACCGGTACACAGATACGCAGTATTTT.